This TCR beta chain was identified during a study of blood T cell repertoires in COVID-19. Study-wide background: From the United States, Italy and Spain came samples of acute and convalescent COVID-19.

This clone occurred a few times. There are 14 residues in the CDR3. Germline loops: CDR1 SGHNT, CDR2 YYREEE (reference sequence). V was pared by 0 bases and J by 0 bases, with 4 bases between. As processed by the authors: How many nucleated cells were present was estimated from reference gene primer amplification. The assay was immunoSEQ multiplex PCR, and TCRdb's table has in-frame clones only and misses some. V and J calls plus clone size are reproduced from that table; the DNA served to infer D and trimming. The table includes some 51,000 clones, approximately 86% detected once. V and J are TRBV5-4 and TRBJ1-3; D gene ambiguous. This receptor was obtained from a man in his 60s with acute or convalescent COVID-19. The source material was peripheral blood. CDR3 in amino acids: CASSLGGSGNTIYF. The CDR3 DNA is TGTGCCAGCAGCTTGGGAGGCTCTGGAAACACCATATATTTT.